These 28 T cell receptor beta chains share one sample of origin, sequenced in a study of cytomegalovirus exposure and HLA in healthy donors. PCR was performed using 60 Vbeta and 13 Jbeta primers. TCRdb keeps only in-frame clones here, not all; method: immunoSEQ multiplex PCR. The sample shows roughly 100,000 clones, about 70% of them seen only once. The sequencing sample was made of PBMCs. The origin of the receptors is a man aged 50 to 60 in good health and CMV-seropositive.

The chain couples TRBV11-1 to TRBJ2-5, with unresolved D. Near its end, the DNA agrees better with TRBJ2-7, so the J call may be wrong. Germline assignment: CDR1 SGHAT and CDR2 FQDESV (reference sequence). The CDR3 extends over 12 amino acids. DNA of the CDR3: TGTGCCAGCAGCCGCGAGGTCTACGAGCAGTACTTC. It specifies CASSREVYEQYF.

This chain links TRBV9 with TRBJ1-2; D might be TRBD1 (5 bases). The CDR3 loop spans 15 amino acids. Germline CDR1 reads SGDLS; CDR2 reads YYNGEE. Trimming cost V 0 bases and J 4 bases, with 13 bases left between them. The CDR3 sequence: CASSVGAGAPYGYTF. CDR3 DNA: TGTGCCAGCAGCGTAGGGGCTGGGGCCCCCTATGGCTACACCTTC.

The CDR3: CASSIQARANEKLFF. For the CDR3, the DNA is TGTGCCAGTAGTATCCAGGCGCGGGCTAATGAAAAACTGTTTTTT. This rearrangement joins TRBV19 to TRBJ1-4; D remains unclear. The CDR3 totals 15 residues. Germline CDR1 LNHDA, CDR2 SQIVND (reference sequence). Trimming left V 3 bases short and J 3 bases short, with 11 bases between.

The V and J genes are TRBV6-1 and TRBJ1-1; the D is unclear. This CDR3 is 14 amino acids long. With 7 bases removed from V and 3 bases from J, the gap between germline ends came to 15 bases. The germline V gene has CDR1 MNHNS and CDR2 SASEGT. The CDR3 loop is CASTVRARDTEAFF. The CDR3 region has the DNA TGTGCCAGCACTGTGAGGGCACGGGACACTGAAGCTTTCTTT.

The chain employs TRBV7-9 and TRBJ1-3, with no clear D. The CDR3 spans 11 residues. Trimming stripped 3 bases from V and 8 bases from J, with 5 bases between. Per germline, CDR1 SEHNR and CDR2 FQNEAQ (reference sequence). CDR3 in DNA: TGTGCCAGCAGCTTCCGGGACACCATATATTTT. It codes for CASSFRDTIYF.

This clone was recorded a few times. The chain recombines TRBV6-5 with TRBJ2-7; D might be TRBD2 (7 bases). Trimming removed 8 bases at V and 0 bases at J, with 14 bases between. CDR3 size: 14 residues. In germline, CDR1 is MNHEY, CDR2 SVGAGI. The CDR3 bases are TGTGCCAGCGCGATAGGGGGGGTCTCCTACGAGCAGTACTTC. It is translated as CASAIGGVSYEQYF.

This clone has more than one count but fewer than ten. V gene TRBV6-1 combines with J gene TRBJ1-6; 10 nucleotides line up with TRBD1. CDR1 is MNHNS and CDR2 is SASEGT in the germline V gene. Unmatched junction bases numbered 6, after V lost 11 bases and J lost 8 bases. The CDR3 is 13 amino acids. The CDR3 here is CAVRDRGDSPLHF. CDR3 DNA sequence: TGTGCCGTCCGGGACAGGGGTGATTCACCCCTCCACTTT.

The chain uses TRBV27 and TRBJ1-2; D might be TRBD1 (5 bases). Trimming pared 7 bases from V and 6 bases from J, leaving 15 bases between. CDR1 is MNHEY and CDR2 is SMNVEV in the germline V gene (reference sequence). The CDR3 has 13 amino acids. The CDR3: CASTSGGRNGYTF. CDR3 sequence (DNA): TGTGCCAGCACCTCTGGGGGGAGAAATGGCTACACCTTC.

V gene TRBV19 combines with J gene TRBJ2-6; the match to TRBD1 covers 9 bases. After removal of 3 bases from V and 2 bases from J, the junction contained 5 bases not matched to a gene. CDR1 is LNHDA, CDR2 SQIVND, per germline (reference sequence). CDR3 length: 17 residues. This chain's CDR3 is CASSIVTGGTGANVLTF. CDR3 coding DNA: TGTGCCAGTAGTATCGTAACAGGGGGCACTGGGGCCAACGTCCTGACTTTC.

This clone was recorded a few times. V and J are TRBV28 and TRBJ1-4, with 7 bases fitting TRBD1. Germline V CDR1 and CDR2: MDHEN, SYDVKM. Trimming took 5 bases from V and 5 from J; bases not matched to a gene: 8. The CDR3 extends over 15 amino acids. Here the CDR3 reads CASSLPGQENEKLFF. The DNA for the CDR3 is TGTGCCAGCAGTCTCCCCGGACAGGAGAATGAAAAACTGTTTTTT. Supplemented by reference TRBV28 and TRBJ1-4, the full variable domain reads DVKVTQSSRYLVKRTGEKVFLECVQDMDHENMFWYRQDPGLGLRLIYFSYDVKMKEKGDIPEGYSVSREKKERFSLILESASTNQTSMYLCASSLPGQENEKLFFGSGTQLSVL.

The CDR3 DNA follows: TGTGCCAGCAGTGGACAGGGGGCGGTCGAGCGTGAAGCTTTCTTT. Translated: CASSGQGAVEREAFF. This sequence joins TRBV5-6 and TRBJ1-1; TRBD1 aligns across 11 bases. The CDR3 is 15 residues long. V dropped 5 bases and J dropped 7; count of bases not matched to a gene: 10. The germline V gene encodes CDR1 SGHDT and CDR2 YYEEEE.

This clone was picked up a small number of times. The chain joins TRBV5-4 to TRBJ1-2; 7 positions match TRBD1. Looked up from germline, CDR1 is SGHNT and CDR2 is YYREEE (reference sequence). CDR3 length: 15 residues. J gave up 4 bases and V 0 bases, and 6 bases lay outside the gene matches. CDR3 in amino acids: CASSLDRGMGYGYTF. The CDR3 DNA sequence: TGTGCCAGCAGCTTGGACAGGGGTATGGGCTATGGCTACACCTTC.

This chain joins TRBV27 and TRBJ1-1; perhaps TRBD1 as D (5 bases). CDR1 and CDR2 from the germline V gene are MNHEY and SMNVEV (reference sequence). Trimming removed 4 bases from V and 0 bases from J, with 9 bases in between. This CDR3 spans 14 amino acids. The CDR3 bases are TGTGCCAGCAGTTCCGACAGCATGAACACTGAAGCTTTCTTT. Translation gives CASSSDSMNTEAFF.

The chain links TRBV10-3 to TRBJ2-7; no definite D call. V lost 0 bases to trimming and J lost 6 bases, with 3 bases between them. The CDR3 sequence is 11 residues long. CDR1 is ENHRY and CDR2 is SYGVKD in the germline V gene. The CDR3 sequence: CAISESLEQYF. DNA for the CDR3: TGTGCCATCAGTGAGTCCCTCGAGCAGTACTTC.

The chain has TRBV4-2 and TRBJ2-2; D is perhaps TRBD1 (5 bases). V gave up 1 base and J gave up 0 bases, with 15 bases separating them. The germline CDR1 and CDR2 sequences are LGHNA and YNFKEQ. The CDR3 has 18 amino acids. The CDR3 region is CASSQGPFWGANTGELFF. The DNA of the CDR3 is TGTGCCAGCAGCCAAGGCCCCTTCTGGGGCGCGAACACCGGGGAGCTGTTTTTT.

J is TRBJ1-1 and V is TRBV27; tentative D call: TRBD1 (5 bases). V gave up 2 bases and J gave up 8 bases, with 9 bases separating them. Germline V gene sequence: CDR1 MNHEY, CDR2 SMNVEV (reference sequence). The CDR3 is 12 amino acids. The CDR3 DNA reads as TGTGCCAGCAGTTTAAACGCAGGGGAAGCTTTCTTT. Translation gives CASSLNAGEAFF.

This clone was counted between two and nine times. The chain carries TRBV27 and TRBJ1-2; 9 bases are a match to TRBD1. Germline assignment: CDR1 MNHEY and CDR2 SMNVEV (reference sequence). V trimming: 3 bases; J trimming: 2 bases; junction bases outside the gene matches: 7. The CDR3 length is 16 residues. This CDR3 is CASSFATGGGNYGYTF. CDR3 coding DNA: TGTGCCAGCAGTTTTGCGACAGGGGGGGGGAACTATGGCTACACCTTC.

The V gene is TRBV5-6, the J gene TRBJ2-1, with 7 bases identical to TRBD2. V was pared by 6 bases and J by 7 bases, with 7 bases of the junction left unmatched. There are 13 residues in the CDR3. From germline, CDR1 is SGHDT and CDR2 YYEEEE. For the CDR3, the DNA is TGTGCCAGCACCTTTCTAGCGGTGAATGAGCAGTTCTTC. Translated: CASTFLAVNEQFF. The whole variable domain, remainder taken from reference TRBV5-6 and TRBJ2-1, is DAGVTQSPTHLIKTRGQQVTLRCSPKSGHDTVSWYQQALGQGPQFIFQYYEEEERQRGNFPDRFSGHQFPNYSSELNVNALLLGDSALYLCASTFLAVNEQFFGPGTRLTVL.

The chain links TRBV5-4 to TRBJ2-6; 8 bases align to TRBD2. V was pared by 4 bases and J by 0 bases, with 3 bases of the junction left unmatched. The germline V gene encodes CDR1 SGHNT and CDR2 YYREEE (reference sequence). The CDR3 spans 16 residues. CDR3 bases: TGTGCCAGCAGCCCGGGGGGGGGCTCTGGGGCCAACGTCCTGACTTTC. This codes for CASSPGGGSGANVLTF.

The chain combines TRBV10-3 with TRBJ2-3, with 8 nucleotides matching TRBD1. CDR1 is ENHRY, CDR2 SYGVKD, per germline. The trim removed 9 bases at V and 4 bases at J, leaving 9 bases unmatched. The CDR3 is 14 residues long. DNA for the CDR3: TGTGCCATTGCCCAGGACAGGGTGGCAGATACGCAGTATTTT. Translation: CAIAQDRVADTQYF.

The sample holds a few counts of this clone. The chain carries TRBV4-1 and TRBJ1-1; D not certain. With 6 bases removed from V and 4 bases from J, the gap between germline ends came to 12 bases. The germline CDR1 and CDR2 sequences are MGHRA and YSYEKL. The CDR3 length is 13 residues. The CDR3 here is CASRSLRSTEAFF. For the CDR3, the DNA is TGCGCCAGCAGAAGTTTAAGGAGCACTGAAGCTTTCTTT.

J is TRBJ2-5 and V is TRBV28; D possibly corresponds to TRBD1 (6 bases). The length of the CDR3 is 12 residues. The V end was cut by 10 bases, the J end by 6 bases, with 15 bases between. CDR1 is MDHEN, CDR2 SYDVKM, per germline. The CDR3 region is CATEGGIQTQYF. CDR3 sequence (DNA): TGTGCCACCGAAGGGGGAATTCAGACCCAGTACTTC. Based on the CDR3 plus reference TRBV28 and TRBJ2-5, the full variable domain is DVKVTQSSRYLVKRTGEKVFLECVQDMDHENMFWYRQDPGLGLRLIYFSYDVKMKEKGDIPEGYSVSREKKERFSLILESASTNQTSMYLCATEGGIQTQYFGPGTRLLVL.

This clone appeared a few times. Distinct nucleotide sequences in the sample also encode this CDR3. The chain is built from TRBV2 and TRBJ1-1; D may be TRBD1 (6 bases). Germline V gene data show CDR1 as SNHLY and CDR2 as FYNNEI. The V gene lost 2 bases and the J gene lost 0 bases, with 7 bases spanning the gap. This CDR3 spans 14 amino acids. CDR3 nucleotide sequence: TGTGCCAGCAGTGAATACAGGGTGAACACTGAAGCTTTCTTT. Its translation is CASSEYRVNTEAFF.

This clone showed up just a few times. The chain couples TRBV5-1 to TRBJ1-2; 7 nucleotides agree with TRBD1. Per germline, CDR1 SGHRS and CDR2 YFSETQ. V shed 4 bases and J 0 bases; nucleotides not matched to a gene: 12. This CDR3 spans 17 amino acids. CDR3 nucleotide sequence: TGCGCCAGCAGCCCGGCGGTCAGGGGGGTAGCTAACTATGGCTACACCTTC. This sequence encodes CASSPAVRGVANYGYTF. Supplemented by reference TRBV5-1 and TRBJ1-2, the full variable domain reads KAGVTQTPRYLIKTRGQQVTLSCSPISGHRSVSWYQQTPGQGLQFLFEYFSETQRNKGNFPGRFSGRQFSNSRSEMNVSTLELGDSALYLCASSPAVRGVANYGYTFGSGTRLTVV.

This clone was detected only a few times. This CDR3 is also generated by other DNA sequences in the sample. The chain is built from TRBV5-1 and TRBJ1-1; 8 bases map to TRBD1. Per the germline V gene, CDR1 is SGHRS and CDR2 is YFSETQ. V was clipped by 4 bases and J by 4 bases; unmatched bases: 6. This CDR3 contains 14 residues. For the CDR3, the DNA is TGCGCCAGCAGCCCTCAGGGGGCGCTCACTGAAGCTTTCTTT. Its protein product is CASSPQGALTEAFF.

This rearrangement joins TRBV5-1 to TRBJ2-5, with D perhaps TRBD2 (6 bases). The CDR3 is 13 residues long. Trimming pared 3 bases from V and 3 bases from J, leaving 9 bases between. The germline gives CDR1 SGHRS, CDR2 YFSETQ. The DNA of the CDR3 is TGCGCCAGCAGCTCGGACTACGAAGAGACCCAGTACTTC. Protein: CASSSDYEETQYF.

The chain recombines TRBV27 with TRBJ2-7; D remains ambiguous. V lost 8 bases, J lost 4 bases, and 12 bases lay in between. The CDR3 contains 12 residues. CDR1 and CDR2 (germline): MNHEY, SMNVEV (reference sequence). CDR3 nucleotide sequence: TGTGCCAGCGGATCGGCAGGTTACGAGCAGTACTTC. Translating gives CASGSAGYEQYF.

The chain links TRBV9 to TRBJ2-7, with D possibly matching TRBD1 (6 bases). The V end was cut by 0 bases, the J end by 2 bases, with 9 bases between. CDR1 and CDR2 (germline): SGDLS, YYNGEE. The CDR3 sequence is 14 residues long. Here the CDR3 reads CASSVGQATYEQYF. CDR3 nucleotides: TGTGCCAGCAGCGTAGGACAGGCCACCTACGAGCAGTACTTC.